A single sample is the source of the 7 T cell receptor beta chains below, sequenced in a study of blood T cell repertoires in COVID-19 (dated by TCRdb to about 2020). The library was obtained by the immunoSEQ multiplex PCR assay. This is the immuneACCESS table as TCRdb keeps it, with only in-frame sequences that have V and J called. A part of the clones is gone; compared with another copy, unresolved V genes explain less than half, and the rest is unexplained. The sample profile shows about 38,000 clones; 90% to 95% of them were found once. Over 4% of the sample is in the top ten clones. The sequenced sample was peripheral blood. The receptors originated from a human donor with active COVID-19. The donor label of this sample is uncertain.

Here the CDR3 reads CASSQAGRAYNEQFF. The CDR3 DNA is TGCGCCAGCAGCCAAGCCGGGAGAGCCTACAATGAGCAGTTCTTC. The chain recombines TRBV4-3 with TRBJ2-1, with D maybe TRBD2 (6 bases). V shed 1 base and J shed 2 bases, with 9 bases lying between them. This CDR3 has 15 residues. Germline assignment: CDR1 LGHNA and CDR2 YSLEER.

This chain connects TRBV9 to TRBJ2-7, with D possibly being TRBD2 (6 bases). Trimming shortened V by 2 bases and J by 2 bases, and 14 bases separated the two germline ends. Germline-derived CDR1 and CDR2 are SGDLS and YYNGEE. The CDR3 is 15 residues long. CDR3 nucleotide sequence: TGTGCCAGCAGCGTGACGGGGGAGTGGGCCTACGAGCAGTACTTC. Its translation is CASSVTGEWAYEQYF.

This sequence joins TRBV28 and TRBJ2-1, with D perhaps matching TRBD2 (6 bases). The CDR3 runs 15 residues. The V gene lost 6 bases and the J gene lost 7 bases, with 19 bases spanning the gap. Germline V gene lookup returns CDR1 MDHEN and CDR2 SYDVKM. The CDR3 spells CASSRPLGAGNEQFF. The DNA for the CDR3 is TGTGCCAGCAGCCGCCCCCTCGGGGCGGGGAATGAGCAGTTCTTC.

The chain links TRBV4-2 to TRBJ1-1; D gene ambiguous. The CDR3 spans 14 residues. Trimming left V 0 bases short and J 5 bases short, with 10 bases between. Per germline, CDR1 LGHNA and CDR2 YNFKEQ. CDR3 bases: TGTGCCAGCAGCCAAGATAGTAGAGGGACTGAAGCTTTCTTT. Its translation: CASSQDSRGTEAFF.

The chain has TRBV7-9 and TRBJ2-4, with D tentatively TRBD2 (6 bases). The V end was cut by 1 base, the J end by 6 bases, with 13 bases between. CDR1 is SEHNR, CDR2 FQNEAQ, per germline (reference sequence). The CDR3 contains 15 residues. The CDR3 sequence: CASSLVEGTRNIQYF. The CDR3 nucleotides read TGTGCCAGCAGCTTAGTGGAGGGTACGAGAAACATTCAGTACTTC.

The rearrangement joins TRBV6-5 to TRBJ1-1; D ambiguous. This CDR3 is built from 13 residues. Germline V CDR1 and CDR2: MNHEY, SVGAGI. V was clipped by 5 bases and J by 6 bases, with 13 bases between them. CDR3 sequence (DNA): TGTGCCAGCAGTCGCCGGGGAGGCGCTGAAGCTTTCTTT. Protein: CASSRRGGAEAFF.

This chain connects TRBV11-3 to TRBJ2-7; perhaps TRBD1 as D (5 bases). V was pared by 6 bases and J by 2 bases, with 8 bases between. Germline V lookup: CDR1 SGHNT, CDR2 YENEEA. CDR3 length: 12 amino acids. CDR3 region: CASSQGAYEQYF. The CDR3 DNA reads as TGTGCCAGCAGTCAAGGGGCCTACGAGCAGTACTTC.